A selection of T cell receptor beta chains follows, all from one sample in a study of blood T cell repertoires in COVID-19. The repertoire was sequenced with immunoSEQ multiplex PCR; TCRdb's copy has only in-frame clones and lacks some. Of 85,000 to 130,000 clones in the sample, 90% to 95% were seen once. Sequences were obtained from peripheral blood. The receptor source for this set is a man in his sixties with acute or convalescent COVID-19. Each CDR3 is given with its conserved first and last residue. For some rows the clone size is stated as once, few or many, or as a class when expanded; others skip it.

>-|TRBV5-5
CASSPRQGRTFNYGYTF
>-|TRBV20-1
CSASSRGQGLRNLEAFF
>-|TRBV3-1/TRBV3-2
CASSQGAGPGGADTQYF
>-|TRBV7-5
CARSSLSPSPCRGRSEGTEAFF
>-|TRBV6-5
CASSPISSGTAIF
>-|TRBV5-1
CASSTTGTSGYNEQFF
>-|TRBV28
CASSWSLAYEQYF
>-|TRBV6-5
CASSYLPDSRSEKLFF
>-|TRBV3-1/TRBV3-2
CASSHRRASNTGELFF
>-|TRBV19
CASSMGGSGNTIYF
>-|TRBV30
CAWSRVGPMNTEAFF
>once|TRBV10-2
CASRAGYGYTF
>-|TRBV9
CASSVGSGLGRSSYNEQFF
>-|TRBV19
CASRPRQGIHYGYTF
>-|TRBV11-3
CASSFSPLSYNEQFF
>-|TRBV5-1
CASSLAGTGQETQYF
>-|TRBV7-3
CASSLNENNEQFF